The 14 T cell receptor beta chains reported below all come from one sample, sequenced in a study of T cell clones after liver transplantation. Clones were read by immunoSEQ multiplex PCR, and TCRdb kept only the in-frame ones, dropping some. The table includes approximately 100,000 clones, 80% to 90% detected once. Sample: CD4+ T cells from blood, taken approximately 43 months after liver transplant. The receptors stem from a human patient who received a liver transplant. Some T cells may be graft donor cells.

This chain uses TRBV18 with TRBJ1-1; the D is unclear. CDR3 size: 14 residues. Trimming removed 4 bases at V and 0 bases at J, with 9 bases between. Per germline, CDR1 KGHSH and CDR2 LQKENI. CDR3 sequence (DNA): TGTGCCAGCTCACTTTCTGGGCTGAACACTGAAGCTTTCTTT. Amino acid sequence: CASSLSGLNTEAFF.

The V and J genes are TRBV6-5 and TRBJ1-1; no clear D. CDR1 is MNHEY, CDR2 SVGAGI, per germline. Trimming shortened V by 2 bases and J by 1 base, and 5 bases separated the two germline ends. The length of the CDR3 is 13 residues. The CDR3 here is CASSYAGNTEAFF. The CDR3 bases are TGTGCCAGCAGTTACGCCGGGAACACTGAAGCTTTCTTT.

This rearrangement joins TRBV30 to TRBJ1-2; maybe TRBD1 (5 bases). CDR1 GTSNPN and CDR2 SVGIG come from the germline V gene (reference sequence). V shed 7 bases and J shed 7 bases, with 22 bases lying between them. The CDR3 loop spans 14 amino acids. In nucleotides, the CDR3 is TGTGCCTTAAGCCCAGGGACCCCCTCGGTTGGCTACACCTTC. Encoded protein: CALSPGTPSVGYTF.

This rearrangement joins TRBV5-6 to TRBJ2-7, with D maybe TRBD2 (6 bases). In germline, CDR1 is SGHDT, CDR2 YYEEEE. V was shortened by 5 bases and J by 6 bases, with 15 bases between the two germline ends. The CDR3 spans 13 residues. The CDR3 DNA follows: TGTGCCAGCAGTCGCGGGGATGGGTTCGAGCAGTACTTC. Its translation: CASSRGDGFEQYF.

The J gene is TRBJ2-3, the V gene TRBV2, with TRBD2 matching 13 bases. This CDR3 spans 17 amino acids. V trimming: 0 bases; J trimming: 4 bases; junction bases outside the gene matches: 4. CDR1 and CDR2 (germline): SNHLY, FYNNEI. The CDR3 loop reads CASSEALLAGGPDTQYF. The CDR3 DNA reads TGTGCCAGCAGTGAAGCGCTACTAGCGGGGGGGCCAGATACGCAGTATTTT.

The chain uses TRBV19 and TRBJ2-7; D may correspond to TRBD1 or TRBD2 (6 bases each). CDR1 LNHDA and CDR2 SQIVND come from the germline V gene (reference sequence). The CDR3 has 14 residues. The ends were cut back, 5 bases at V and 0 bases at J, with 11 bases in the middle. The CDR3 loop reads CASSRRDTSYEQYF. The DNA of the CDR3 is TGTGCCAGTAGTCGGCGGGACACCTCCTACGAGCAGTACTTC.

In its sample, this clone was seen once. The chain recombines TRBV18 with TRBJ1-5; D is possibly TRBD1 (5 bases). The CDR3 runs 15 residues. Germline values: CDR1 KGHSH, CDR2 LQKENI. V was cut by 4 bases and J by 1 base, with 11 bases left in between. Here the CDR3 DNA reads TGTGCCAGCTCACTCGGGACGGCGAGCAATCAGCCCCAGCATTTT. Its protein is CASSLGTASNQPQHF. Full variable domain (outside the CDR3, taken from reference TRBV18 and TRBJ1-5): NAGVMQNPRHLVRRRGQEARLRCSPMKGHSHVYWYRQLPEEGLKFMVYLQKENIIDESGMPKERFSAEFPKEGPSILRIQQVVRGDSAAYFCASSLGTASNQPQHFGDGTRLSIL.

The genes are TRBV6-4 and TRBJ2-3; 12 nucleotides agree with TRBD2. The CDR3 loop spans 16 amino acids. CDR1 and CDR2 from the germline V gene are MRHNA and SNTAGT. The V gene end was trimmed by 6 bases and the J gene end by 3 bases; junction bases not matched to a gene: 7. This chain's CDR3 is CASSPLAGGGTDTQYF. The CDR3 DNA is TGTGCCAGCAGCCCACTAGCGGGGGGAGGAACAGATACGCAGTATTTT.

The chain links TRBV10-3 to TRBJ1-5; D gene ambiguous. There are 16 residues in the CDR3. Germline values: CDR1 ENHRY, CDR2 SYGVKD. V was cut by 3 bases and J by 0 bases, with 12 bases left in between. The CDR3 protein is CAISDKSRDSNQPQHF. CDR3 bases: TGTGCCATCAGTGATAAGTCGAGAGATAGCAATCAGCCCCAGCATTTT.

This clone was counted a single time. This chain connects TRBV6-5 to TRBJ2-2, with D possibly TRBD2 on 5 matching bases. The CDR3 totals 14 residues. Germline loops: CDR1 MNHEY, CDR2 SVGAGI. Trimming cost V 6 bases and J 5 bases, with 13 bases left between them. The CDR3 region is CASSLFRGTGELFF. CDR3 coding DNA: TGTGCCAGCAGCCTGTTTAGAGGGACCGGGGAGCTGTTTTTT.

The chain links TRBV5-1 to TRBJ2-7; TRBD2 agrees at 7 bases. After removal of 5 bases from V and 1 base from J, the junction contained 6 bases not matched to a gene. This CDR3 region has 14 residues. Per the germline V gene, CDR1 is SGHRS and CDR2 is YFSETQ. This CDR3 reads CASSSLAESYEQYF. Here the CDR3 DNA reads TGCGCCAGCAGTTCCCTAGCGGAATCCTACGAGCAGTACTTC.

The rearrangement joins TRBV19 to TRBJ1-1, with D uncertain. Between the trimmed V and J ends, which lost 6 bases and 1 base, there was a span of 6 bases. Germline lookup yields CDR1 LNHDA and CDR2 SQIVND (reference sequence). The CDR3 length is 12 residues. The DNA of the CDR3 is TGTGCCAGTAGGGGGAGGAACACTGAAGCTTTCTTT. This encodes CASRGRNTEAFF.

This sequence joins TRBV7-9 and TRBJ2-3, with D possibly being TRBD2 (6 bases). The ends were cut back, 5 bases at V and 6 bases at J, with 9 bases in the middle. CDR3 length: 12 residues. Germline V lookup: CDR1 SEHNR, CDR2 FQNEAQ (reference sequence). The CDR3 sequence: CASSPLADTQYF. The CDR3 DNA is TGTGCCAGCAGCCCCCTAGCGGATACGCAGTATTTT.

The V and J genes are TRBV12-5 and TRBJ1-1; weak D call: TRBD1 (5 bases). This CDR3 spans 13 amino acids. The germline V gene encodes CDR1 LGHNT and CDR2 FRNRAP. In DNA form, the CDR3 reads TGTGCCTCCCTAATGCACGGGGGAAGCCGAGCTTTCTTT. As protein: CASLMHGGSRAFF.